This T cell receptor (beta chain) was identified during a study of Tregs in tolerant kidney transplant recipients. The nonmyeloablative bone marrow transplants came from related graft donors, with transient mixed chimerism. Unstimulated regulatory T cells (CD4+CD25+CD127-), CD4+CD25- non-regulatory cells, CD4 and CD8 cells were FACS-sorted from thawed PBMCs. Sequencing was performed with immunoSEQ multiplex PCR; in TCRdb, only in-frame clones are kept and a portion is missing. The sample lists tens of thousands of clones; more than 85% were seen once. CDR3 length: 15 amino acids. The V end was cut by 7 bases, the J end by 8 bases, with 24 bases between. Per the germline V gene, CDR1 is SQVTM and CDR2 is ANQGSEA.

The sequenced sample was CD4+ T cells from blood (PBMCs), obtained 12 months after the transplant. The clonotype comes from a human patient who received a combined kidney and bone marrow transplant. Some of the T cells might come from the graft donor. V usage is TRBV29-1 and J usage is TRBJ2-1; D is possibly TRBD2 (6 bases). The CDR3 loop reads CSASWGVSREDEQFF. The CDR3 DNA reads TGCAGCGCCAGCTGGGGGGTAAGTCGAGAGGATGAGCAGTTCTTC.